Presented here are 11 T cell receptor beta chains from one specimen sequenced in a study of blood T cells in healthy people across ages. The use of a sample-barcoded 5' primer and a J-beta primer mix characterized a second PCR of 7 to 11 cycles. MiXCR, applied by TCRdb to the 5' RACE reads, yields one record per CDR3 protein. There are approximately 1.5 million distinct CDR3 sequences in the sample; approximately 43% occur only once, and more than 4% lies in the top ten. The material sequenced was blood. Source of these receptors: a woman between 18 and 30 years old in good health.

The chain combines TRBV12-3 or TRBV12-4 with TRBJ1-1; TRBD1 aligns across 7 bases. The CDR3 totals 14 residues. The V gene end was trimmed by 6 bases and the J gene end by 5 bases; junction bases not matched to a gene: 9. CDR3 in amino acids: CASRTGWRGTEAFF. The CDR3 DNA reads TGTGCCAGCAGGACAGGGTGGCGCGGGACTGAAGCTTTCTTT.

This chain connects TRBV4-1 to TRBJ1-6; D call uncertain. Trimming took off 1 base at V and 10 bases at J, with 11 bases between the two ends. Germline CDR1 and CDR2: MGHRA and YSYEKL. The CDR3 has 14 residues. This CDR3 reads CASSQVRLRSPLHF. The DNA for the CDR3 is TGCGCCAGCAGCCAAGTGAGGCTCCGGTCACCCCTCCACTTT.

In its sample, this clonotype was seen many times. This sequence joins TRBV7-9 and TRBJ1-2, with a tentative D call TRBD1 (6 bases). CDR3 length: 12 residues. The germline V and J ends were trimmed by 3 bases and 6 bases, with 8 bases remaining between them. In germline, CDR1 is SEHNR, CDR2 FQNEAQ (reference sequence). Written as DNA, the CDR3 is TGTGCCAGCAGCTTTACAGGGAATGGCTACACCTTC. Protein: CASSFTGNGYTF. Variable domain in full (rest from reference TRBV7-9 and TRBJ1-2): DTGVSQNPRHKITKRGQNVTFRCDPISEHNRLYWYRQTLGQGPEFLTYFQNEAQLEKSRLLSDRFSAERPKGSFSTLEIQRTEQGDSAMYLCASSFTGNGYTFGSGTRLTVV.

The rearrangement links TRBV5-1 to TRBJ2-7, with 7 bases fitting TRBD1. The CDR3 covers 15 residues. CDR1 is SGHRS and CDR2 is YFSETQ in the germline V gene. V dropped 5 bases and J dropped 0; count of bases not matched to a gene: 8. The CDR3 DNA follows: TGCGCCAGCAGACTAGGGACAGTGATCTCCTACGAGCAGTACTTC. This codes for CASRLGTVISYEQYF.

This clonotype was seen a few times. This chain links TRBV5-1 with TRBJ1-1; possible D gene TRBD1, 6 bases. This CDR3 is built from 13 residues. Between the trimmed V and J ends, which lost 2 bases and 8 bases, there was a span of 13 bases. Germline V gene sequence: CDR1 SGHRS, CDR2 YFSETQ. CDR3 bases: TGCGCCAGCAGCTTCAACAGGGAAGCCGAAGCTTTCTTT. It translates to CASSFNREAEAFF.

This clonotype was detected only once. The chain links TRBV4-1 to TRBJ1-1; D unclear. V shed 3 bases and J shed 3 bases, with 14 bases lying between them. Per the germline V gene, CDR1 is MGHRA and CDR2 is YSYEKL. This CDR3 region has 15 residues. The DNA for the CDR3 is TGCGCCAGCAGCCATCTGCGCCGGTGGGACACTGAAGCTTTCTTT. Its protein is CASSHLRRWDTEAFF.

Here the CDR3 DNA reads TGTGCCAGCAGTTCAGGTCGGCTCCCTTCCTACGAGCAGTACTTC. This sequence encodes CASSSGRLPSYEQYF. The V gene is TRBV27, the J gene TRBJ2-7; D is uncertain. Trimming pared 4 bases from V and 1 base from J, leaving 14 bases between. Germline loops: CDR1 MNHEY, CDR2 SMNVEV (reference sequence). This CDR3 has 15 amino acids.

The chain joins TRBV6-5 to TRBJ2-2; 12 bases are shared with TRBD2. The CDR3 contains 16 residues. Germline CDR1 MNHEY, CDR2 SVGAGI. Trimming removed 4 bases from V and 5 bases from J; junction bases left unmatched: 5. The CDR3 region is CASSSRLAGVTGELFF. In DNA form, the CDR3 reads TGTGCCAGCAGTTCCCGACTAGCGGGAGTTACCGGGGAGCTGTTTTTT.

The chain combines TRBV12-3 or TRBV12-4 with TRBJ2-5, with 10 bases fitting TRBD2. This CDR3 comprises 15 residues. V shed 5 bases and J 5 bases; nucleotides not matched to a gene: 8. This CDR3 is CASSRSGGTWETQYF. The CDR3 DNA reads TGTGCCAGCAGTCGTAGCGGGGGGACTTGGGAGACCCAGTACTTC.

The table lists this clonotype with a few counts. J is TRBJ2-7 and V is TRBV4-3; TRBD2 agrees at 9 bases. J gave up 5 bases and V 0 bases, and 8 bases lay outside the gene matches. Germline CDR1 is LGHNA and CDR2 is YSLEER. The CDR3 is made up of 16 amino acids. The CDR3: CASSQDYRTSDHEQYF. DNA for the CDR3: TGCGCCAGCAGCCAAGATTATCGGACTAGCGACCACGAGCAGTACTTC.

The rearrangement joins TRBV20-1 to TRBJ2-1; no clear D gene. The DNA end favors TRBJ2-7, so the J call may be wrong. Germline lookup yields CDR1 DFQATT and CDR2 SNEGSKA (reference sequence). The CDR3 sequence is 11 residues long. DNA for the CDR3: TGCAGTGCGACCACAATCAATGAGCAGTACTTC. Its protein is CSATTINEQYF.